This T cell receptor beta chain was found in a study of CD8 T cells in ankylosing spondylitis. Findings of the study overall: Reactive arthritis synovial fluid and blood previously showed some of these motif variants.

At least ten counts were recorded for this clonotype. As yet, its antigen is unknown. Germline loops: CDR1 SEHNR, CDR2 FQNEAQ (reference sequence). V lost 3 bases to trimming and J lost 6 bases, with 12 bases between them. The CDR3 loop spans 14 amino acids. The TCR beta libraries were generated through quantitative 5'-RACE incorporating molecular barcodes. From the 5' RACE reads, TCRdb called clonotypes with MiXCR, one entry per CDR3 protein. This sample carries 200,000 to 250,000 distinct CDR3 sequences, about 10% of them seen once, and the ten largest clones take about 3%. The rearrangement links TRBV7-9 to TRBJ2-1; D call uncertain. Material: blood, either unsorted or a sorted T cell fraction (not recorded which). This receptor was obtained from a male donor with ankylosing spondylitis or in good health (not recorded which). CDR3 sequence reads: CASSFRDTSNEQFF. CDR3 DNA sequence: TGTGCCAGCAGCTTCCGCGACACCAGCAATGAGCAGTTCTTC.